These 14 T cell receptor beta chains were all obtained from the same sample, sequenced in a study of identical twins' blood T cells. TCRdb reanalysed the 5' RACE reads using MiXCR and keeps one entry per CDR3 protein. Of 300,000 to 400,000 distinct CDR3 sequences in the sample, roughly 27% were seen once. The specimen was PBMCs. All receptors come from a woman aged 18-55 years in good health.

The V call is TRBV20-1, the J call TRBJ2-5; no definite D call. Trimming took off 5 bases at V and 0 bases at J, with 7 bases between the two ends. The CDR3 spans 12 residues. Germline loops: CDR1 DFQATT, CDR2 SNEGSKA (reference sequence). CDR3 residues: CSASLHQETQYF. DNA of the CDR3: TGCAGTGCTTCTTTGCACCAAGAGACCCAGTACTTC.

This clonotype occurred a few times. V gene TRBV19 combines with J gene TRBJ2-1; tentative D call: TRBD1 (5 bases). Trimming stripped 7 bases from V and 3 bases from J, with 13 bases between. This CDR3 comprises 14 residues. Germline V gene data show CDR1 as LNHDA and CDR2 as SQIVND (reference sequence). The CDR3 DNA reads as TGTGCCAGTAAAAACGGGCAGGGCTACAATGAGCAGTTCTTC. As protein: CASKNGQGYNEQFF.

Only a few counts were recorded for this clonotype. The chain is built from TRBV7-2 and TRBJ2-2; a possible D gene is TRBD1 (6 bases). Trimming took 0 bases from V and 4 from J, leaving 6 bases between them. CDR3 length equals 14 residues. CDR1 is SGHTA and CDR2 is FQGNSA in the germline V gene. The CDR3: CASSLARGTGELFF. The CDR3, as DNA: TGTGCCAGCAGCTTAGCCAGGGGCACCGGGGAGCTGTTTTTT.

The V call is TRBV6-4, the J call TRBJ2-1; 9 bases are shared with TRBD2. V lost 3 bases to trimming and J lost 5 bases; unmatched junction nucleotides: 5. The CDR3 sequence is 15 residues long. CDR1 is MRHNA, CDR2 SNTAGT, per germline. Written as DNA, the CDR3 is TGTGCCAGCAGTGAAGGGCTAGCGGGACACAATGAGCAGTTCTTC. Its protein is CASSEGLAGHNEQFF.

This clonotype was seen more than once but under ten times. V gene TRBV20-1 combines with J gene TRBJ2-1; no clear D. Germline V gives CDR1 DFQATT, CDR2 SNEGSKA (reference sequence). The V and J ends lost 3 bases and 2 bases respectively, with 8 bases between them. The CDR3 spans 13 residues. The CDR3 nucleotides are TGCAGTGCTAGTCCTAGGGCCTACAATGAGCAGTTCTTC. Its translation is CSASPRAYNEQFF.

The rearrangement joins TRBV7-9 to TRBJ1-2; no firm D call. CDR1 and CDR2 from the germline V gene are SEHNR and FQNEAQ (reference sequence). The germline V and J ends were trimmed by 3 bases and 3 bases, with 8 bases remaining between them. The length of the CDR3 is 13 residues. The chain's CDR3 is CASSFGLDYGYTF. In DNA form, the CDR3 reads TGTGCCAGCAGCTTCGGATTAGACTATGGCTACACCTTC.

This chain connects TRBV20-1 to TRBJ2-3; TRBD2 agrees at 9 bases. Germline loops: CDR1 DFQATT, CDR2 SNEGSKA (reference sequence). With 7 bases clipped from V and 3 bases from J, the junction kept 8 bases outside the gene matches. The CDR3 extends over 14 amino acids. The CDR3 bases are TGCAGTGTACGCGGGGGGGCAAAAACAGATACGCAGTATTTT. Translation gives CSVRGGAKTDTQYF.

The J gene is TRBJ1-1, the V gene TRBV29-1; no definite D call. V lost 8 bases to trimming and J lost 8 bases, with 18 bases between them. This CDR3 has 12 amino acids. Germline CDR1 and CDR2: SQVTM and ANQGSEA. DNA of the CDR3: TGCAGCTCGTGGACGGCCTCTAGGGAAGCTTTCTTT. This gives the protein CSSWTASREAFF. The whole variable domain, remainder taken from reference TRBV29-1 and TRBJ1-1, is SAVISQKPSRDICQRGTSLTIQCQVDSQVTMMFWYRQQPGQSLTLIATANQGSEATYESGFVIDKFPISRPNLTFSTLTVSNMSPEDSSIYLCSSWTASREAFFGQGTRLTVV.

This clonotype was seen a few times. This chain connects TRBV27 to TRBJ2-7, with TRBD1 as a possible D gene (6 bases). CDR3 length: 15 residues. The germline CDR1 and CDR2 sequences are MNHEY and SMNVEV (reference sequence). Deletions cut 1 base from V and 4 bases from J, with 14 bases between. DNA for the CDR3: TGTGCCAGCAGTTTATATCAAGCCAGGGGTTACGAGCAGTACTTC. Translation gives CASSLYQARGYEQYF.

The chain employs TRBV5-1 and TRBJ1-1; D is possibly TRBD1 (5 bases). Between the trimmed V and J ends, which lost 0 bases and 5 bases, there was a span of 11 bases. Germline CDR1 reads SGHRS; CDR2 reads YFSETQ. The CDR3 has 14 amino acids. In DNA, the CDR3 is TGCGCCAGCAGCTTGGACAGGCCGTCAACTGAAGCTTTCTTT. Its translation is CASSLDRPSTEAFF.

The CDR3 here is CSAIRGVTDTQYF. In DNA form, the CDR3 reads TGCAGTGCAATCAGGGGTGTCACAGATACGCAGTATTTT. The rearrangement joins TRBV20-1 to TRBJ2-3; D is perhaps TRBD1 (6 bases). The germline V and J ends were trimmed by 6 bases and 2 bases, with 12 bases remaining between them. This CDR3 contains 13 residues. Per germline, CDR1 DFQATT and CDR2 SNEGSKA (reference sequence).

This clonotype was seen only a few times. The rearrangement links TRBV6-2 or TRBV6-3 to TRBJ1-5; D is undetermined. CDR1 and CDR2 (germline): MNHEY, SVGEGT. Trimming cost V 0 bases and J 6 bases, with 12 bases left between them. The CDR3 spans 15 residues. The CDR3 loop is CASSYSPGYGQPQHF. In nucleotides, the CDR3 is TGTGCCAGCAGTTACTCGCCGGGGTATGGTCAGCCCCAGCATTTT.

The chain links TRBV5-4 to TRBJ2-3; D gene uncertain. The CDR3 spans 14 residues. V was clipped by 3 bases and J by 13 bases, with 21 bases between them. From germline, CDR1 is SGHNT and CDR2 YYREEE (reference sequence). In nucleotides, the CDR3 is TGTGCCAGCAGCTCGGCTCTAGTATCGCAGTCGGAGTATTTT. This encodes CASSSALVSQSEYF.

Concerning this clonotype: A much larger clone sits a single nucleotide away, making a read error possible. The CDR3 here is CASSPSVNPPQHF. The CDR3 nucleotides read TGTGCCAGCAGCCCGAGTGTTAATCCGCCCCAGCATTTT. V and J are TRBV11-2 and TRBJ1-5; no clear D gene. The CDR3 loop spans 13 amino acids. Germline assignment: CDR1 SGHAT and CDR2 FQNNGV.